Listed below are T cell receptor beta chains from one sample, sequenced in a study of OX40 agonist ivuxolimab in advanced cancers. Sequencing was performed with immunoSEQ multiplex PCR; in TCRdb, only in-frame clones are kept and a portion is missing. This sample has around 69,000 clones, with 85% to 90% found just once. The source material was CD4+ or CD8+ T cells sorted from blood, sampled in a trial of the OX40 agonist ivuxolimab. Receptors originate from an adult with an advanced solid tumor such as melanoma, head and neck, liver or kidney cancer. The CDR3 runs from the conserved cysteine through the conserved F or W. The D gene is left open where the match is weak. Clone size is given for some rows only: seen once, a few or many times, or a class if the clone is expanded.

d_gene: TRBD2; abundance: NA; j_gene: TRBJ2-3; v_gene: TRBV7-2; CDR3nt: TGTGCCAGCAGCCTACGACTAGCGGGGGGTCCAGATACGCAGTATTTT; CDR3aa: CASSLRLAGGPDTQYF
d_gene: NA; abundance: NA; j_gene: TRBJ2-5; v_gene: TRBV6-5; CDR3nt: TGTGCCAGCAGTTATAGCGGTCAAGAGACCCAGTACTTC; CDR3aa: CASSYSGQETQYF
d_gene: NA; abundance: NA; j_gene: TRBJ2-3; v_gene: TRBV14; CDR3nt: TGTGCCAGCAGCCAAAGGCAGGCTAGCACAGATACGCAGTATTTT; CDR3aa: CASSQRQASTDTQYF
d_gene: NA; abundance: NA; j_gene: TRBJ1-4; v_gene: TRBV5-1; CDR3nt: TGCGCCAGCAGCTTGACAGCCCTGCCTAATGAAAAACTGTTTTTT; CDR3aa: CASSLTALPNEKLFF
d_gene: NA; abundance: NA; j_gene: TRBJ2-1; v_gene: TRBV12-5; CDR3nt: TGTGCTAGTGGGAAGGGAATAGGGCAGTTCTTC; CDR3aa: CASGKGIGQFF
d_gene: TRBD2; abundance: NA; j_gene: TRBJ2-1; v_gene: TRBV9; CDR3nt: TGTGCCAGCAGCGCCGGACTAGCGGGGGGGAATGAGCAGTTCTTC; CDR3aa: CASSAGLAGGNEQFF
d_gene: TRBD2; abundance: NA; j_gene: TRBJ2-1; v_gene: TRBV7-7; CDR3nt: TGTGCTAGCAGCAACTTAGCGGGAGGGGTTCCCTACAATGAGCAGTTCTTC; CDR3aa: CASSNLAGGVPYNEQFF
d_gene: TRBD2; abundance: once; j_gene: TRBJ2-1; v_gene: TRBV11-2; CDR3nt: TGTGCCAGCAGCACAGCGGGAGGGCCCTACAATGAGCAGTTCTTC; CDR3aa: CASSTAGGPYNEQFF
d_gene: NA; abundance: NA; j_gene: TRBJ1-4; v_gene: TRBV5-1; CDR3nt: TGCGCCAGCAGCCGAGTCGGCCAGGGATATGAAAAACTGTTTTTT; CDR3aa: CASSRVGQGYEKLFF
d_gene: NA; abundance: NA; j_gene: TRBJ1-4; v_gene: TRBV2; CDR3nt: TGTGCCAGCAGTGAAGCAGACAGACTTAATGAAAAACTGTTTTTT; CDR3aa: CASSEADRLNEKLFF
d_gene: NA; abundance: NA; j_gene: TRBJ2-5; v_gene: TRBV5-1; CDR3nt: TGCGCCAGCAGCTTGGCCCGTGGGGGCGGCGAGACCCAGTACTTC; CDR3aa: CASSLARGGGETQYF
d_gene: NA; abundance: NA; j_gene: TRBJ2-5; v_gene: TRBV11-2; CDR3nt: TGTGCCAGCACCCTACAGCAGAGGAGAGAAGAGACCCAGTACTTC; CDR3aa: CASTLQQRREETQYF
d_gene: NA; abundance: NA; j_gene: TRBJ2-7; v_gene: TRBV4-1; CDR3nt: TGCGCCAGCAGTCGTTCCTACCCGCACTCCTACGAGCAGTACTTC; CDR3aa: CASSRSYPHSYEQYF
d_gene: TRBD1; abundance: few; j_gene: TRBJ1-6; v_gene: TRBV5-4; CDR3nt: TGTGCCACCCATAGGGGGACAGACAATTCACCCCTCCACTTT; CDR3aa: CATHRGTDNSPLHF
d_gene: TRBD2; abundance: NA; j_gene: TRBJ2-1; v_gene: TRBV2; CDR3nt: TGTGCCAGCGCCGGATCCGGGACTAGCGGGAGAAATGAGCAGTTCTTC; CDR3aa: CASAGSGTSGRNEQFF
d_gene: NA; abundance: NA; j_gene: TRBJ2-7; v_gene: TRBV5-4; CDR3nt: TGTGCCAGCAGCACCCCCCGGAGGGCTGATGGGGAGCAGTACTTC; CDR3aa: CASSTPRRADGEQYF
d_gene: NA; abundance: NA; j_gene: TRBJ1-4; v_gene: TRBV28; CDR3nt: TGTGCCAGCTCCTCGTTCGGGTTAACTAATGAAAAACTGTTTTTT; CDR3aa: CASSSFGLTNEKLFF